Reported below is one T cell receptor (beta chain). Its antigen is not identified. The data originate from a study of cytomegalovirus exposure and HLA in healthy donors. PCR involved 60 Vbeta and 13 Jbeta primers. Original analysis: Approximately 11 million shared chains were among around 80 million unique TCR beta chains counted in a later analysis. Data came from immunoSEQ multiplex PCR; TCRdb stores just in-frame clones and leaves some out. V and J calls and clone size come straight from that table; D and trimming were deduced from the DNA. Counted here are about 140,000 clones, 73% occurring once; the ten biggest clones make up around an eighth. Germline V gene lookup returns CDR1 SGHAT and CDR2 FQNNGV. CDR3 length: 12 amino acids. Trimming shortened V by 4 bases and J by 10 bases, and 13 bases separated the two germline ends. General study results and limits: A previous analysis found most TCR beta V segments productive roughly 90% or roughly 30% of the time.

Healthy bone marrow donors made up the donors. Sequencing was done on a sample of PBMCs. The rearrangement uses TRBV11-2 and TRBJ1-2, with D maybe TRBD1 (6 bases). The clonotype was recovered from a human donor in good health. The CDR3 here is CASSSPQGPYTF. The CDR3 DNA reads TGTGCCAGCAGCTCACCTCAGGGGCCCTACACCTTC.